The 2 T cell receptor beta chains listed next were all sequenced from one sample in a study of blood T cells in healthy people across ages. Then a second PCR, running about 6 to 12 cycles, was carried out with a sample-barcoded 5' primer and a J-beta primer mix. TCRdb used MiXCR to reprocess the 5' RACE reads, holding one entry per CDR3 protein. The sample includes about 1 million distinct CDR3 sequences, under 55% of them seen just once. Sequencing input: blood. Source of these receptors: a woman aged 60-75 years in good health.

This clonotype was observed once. A clone one base away is much larger, so this may be a read error. The chain combines TRBV29-1 with TRBJ2-7; D might be TRBD1 (6 bases). This CDR3 spans 14 amino acids. Per the germline V gene, CDR1 is SQVTM and CDR2 is ANQGSEA. In DNA, the CDR3 is TGCAGCGTTGAAGATCAGGACAGCTCCGACGAGCAGTACTTC. Its protein is CSVEDQDSSDEQYF.

The sample holds a few counts of this clonotype. The V gene is TRBV6-5, the J gene TRBJ2-7; D gene ambiguous. Trimming removed 0 bases from V and 4 bases from J, with 7 bases in between. Germline V gene lookup returns CDR1 MNHEY and CDR2 SVGAGI. The CDR3 has 13 residues. The CDR3 reads CASSYSQRYEQYF. For the CDR3, the DNA is TGTGCCAGCAGTTACTCCCAAAGATACGAGCAGTACTTC.